Below, 13 T cell receptor beta chains from the same sample are listed, as sequenced in a study of blood T cell repertoires in COVID-19. The assay was immunoSEQ multiplex PCR, and TCRdb's table has in-frame clones only and misses some. The sample has just over 150,000 clones, approximately 95% seen once. Input material: peripheral blood. All receptors come from a woman in her 50s with acute or convalescent COVID-19.

This clone has only one observation. J is TRBJ2-1 and V is TRBV24-1, with D possibly matching TRBD2 (5 bases). The V end lost 2 bases, the J end lost 8 bases, and 21 bases lay between the germline ends. Germline CDR1 is KGHDR and CDR2 is SFDVKD. CDR3 length equals 17 residues. The CDR3 sequence: CATSDSAGPFGRDEQFF. The CDR3 DNA reads as TGTGCCACCAGTGATTCGGCAGGACCCTTTGGGAGAGATGAGCAGTTCTTC.

About this clone: The CDR3 carries no conserved terminal phenylalanine or tryptophan, so it likely arises from a read error. It is unclear where the CDR3 begins or ends on the DNA, so no DNA is shown, and the CDR3 is as TCRdb lists it. The chain joins TRBV19 to TRBJ2-3; the table's D call, TRBD1, has no DNA check behind it. The CDR3 spans 12 residues, counting both ends. Germline V gives CDR1 LNHDA, CDR2 SQIVND (reference sequence). The CDR3 loop is CASSIDCFSTGK.

The gene calls are TRBV10-1 and TRBJ2-7; 11 bases align to TRBD2. V gave up 5 bases and J gave up 6 bases; unmatched junction bases: 3. This CDR3 contains 13 residues. Germline V lookup: CDR1 WNHNN, CDR2 SYGVQD (reference sequence). The CDR3 DNA is TGCGCCAGCAGTCCGGGACTAGCGGCCGAGCAGTACTTC. Residues: CASSPGLAAEQYF.

The chain has TRBV27 and TRBJ1-5; 7 bases are a match to TRBD1. The CDR3 extends over 17 amino acids. Germline loops: CDR1 MNHEY, CDR2 SMNVEV (reference sequence). V was pared by 6 bases and J by 1 base, with 12 bases of the junction left unmatched. CDR3 sequence: CASREGQTPGSNQPQHF. The CDR3 coding sequence is TGTGCCAGCAGGGAGGGACAGACTCCTGGGAGCAATCAGCCCCAGCATTTT.

CDR3 DNA: TGTGCCACCAGCAGAGGGGGACAGGGTGACGATGAGCAGTTCTTC. As protein: CATSRGGQGDDEQFF. The chain couples TRBV15 to TRBJ2-1; 9 bases match TRBD1. The CDR3 is 15 residues long. Per germline, CDR1 LNHNV and CDR2 YYDKDF (reference sequence). J lost 8 bases, V lost 1 base, and 6 bases had no gene match.

J is TRBJ2-2 and V is TRBV4-3; TRBD1 might be the D (6 bases). CDR1 and CDR2 from the germline V gene are LGHNA and YSLEER. V was pared by 5 bases and J by 0 bases, with 22 bases between. This CDR3 comprises 19 residues. CDR3 nucleotides: TGCGCCAGCAGCTTAAACAGGGCTACATCTCTAACGAACACCGGGGAGCTGTTTTTT. It is translated as CASSLNRATSLTNTGELFF.

The chain is built from TRBV9 and TRBJ1-2, with D possibly being TRBD1 (5 bases). The V end lost 0 bases, the J end lost 8 bases, and 5 bases lay between the germline ends. The CDR3 has 11 residues. Per germline, CDR1 SGDLS and CDR2 YYNGEE. The CDR3, as DNA: TGTGCCAGCAGCGTAGGGGGCGGCTACACCTTC. Protein: CASSVGGGYTF.

The chain combines TRBV7-9 with TRBJ2-2; 7 nucleotides align to TRBD2. Germline assignment: CDR1 SEHNR and CDR2 FQNEAQ (reference sequence). The CDR3 has 17 residues. V lost 5 bases to trimming and J lost 6 bases; unmatched junction nucleotides: 15. In DNA, the CDR3 is TGTGCCAGCAGCCCATCAGTAGAGCGGGGTCTTTCCGGGGAGCTGTTTTTT. The encoded protein is CASSPSVERGLSGELFF.

This chain uses TRBV7-2 with TRBJ2-7; TRBD2 agrees at 12 bases. This CDR3 region has 16 residues. V gave up 6 bases and J gave up 3 bases; unmatched junction bases: 9. Per germline, CDR1 SGHTA and CDR2 FQGNSA. The CDR3 region is CASRYSSGGAFYEQYF. CDR3 bases: TGTGCCAGCAGATACTCTAGCGGGGGGGCCTTCTACGAGCAGTACTTC.

The V gene is TRBV2, the J gene TRBJ1-2; D might be TRBD1 (6 bases). V lost 6 bases and J lost 5, with 16 bases in between. The CDR3 loop spans 14 amino acids. CDR1 and CDR2 from the germline V gene are SNHLY and FYNNEI. The CDR3 loop reads CASSTRQEAYGYTF. For the CDR3, the DNA is TGTGCCAGCAGCACGAGACAGGAGGCTTATGGCTACACCTTC.

The chain uses TRBV20-1 and TRBJ2-1, with D possibly matching TRBD2 (6 bases). In germline, CDR1 is DFQATT, CDR2 SNEGSKA (reference sequence). V was shortened by 3 bases and J by 7 bases, with 19 bases between the two germline ends. CDR3 length equals 15 residues. The CDR3 region has the DNA TGCAGTGCTAGTACGGGGACTCTCCTGGGGAATGAGCAGTTCTTC. It encodes CSASTGTLLGNEQFF.

The chain joins TRBV28 to TRBJ1-5; TRBD1 agrees at 8 bases. This CDR3 has 16 residues. The germline V gene encodes CDR1 MDHEN and CDR2 SYDVKM. J was trimmed by 4 bases and V by 10 bases; bases with no gene match: 15. The CDR3 sequence: CATIPAGGARNQPQHF. CDR3 nucleotides: TGTGCCACCATTCCCGCAGGGGGCGCACGGAATCAGCCCCAGCATTTT.

This rearrangement joins TRBV9 to TRBJ1-2, with D maybe TRBD1 (6 bases). Germline assignment: CDR1 SGDLS and CDR2 YYNGEE. The CDR3 runs to 14 residues. Trimming shortened V by 3 bases and J by 8 bases, and 17 bases separated the two germline ends. DNA for the CDR3: TGTGCCAGCAGCGCCTTAGGGGGGGCTGGCGGCTACACCTTC. The encoded protein is CASSALGGAGGYTF.